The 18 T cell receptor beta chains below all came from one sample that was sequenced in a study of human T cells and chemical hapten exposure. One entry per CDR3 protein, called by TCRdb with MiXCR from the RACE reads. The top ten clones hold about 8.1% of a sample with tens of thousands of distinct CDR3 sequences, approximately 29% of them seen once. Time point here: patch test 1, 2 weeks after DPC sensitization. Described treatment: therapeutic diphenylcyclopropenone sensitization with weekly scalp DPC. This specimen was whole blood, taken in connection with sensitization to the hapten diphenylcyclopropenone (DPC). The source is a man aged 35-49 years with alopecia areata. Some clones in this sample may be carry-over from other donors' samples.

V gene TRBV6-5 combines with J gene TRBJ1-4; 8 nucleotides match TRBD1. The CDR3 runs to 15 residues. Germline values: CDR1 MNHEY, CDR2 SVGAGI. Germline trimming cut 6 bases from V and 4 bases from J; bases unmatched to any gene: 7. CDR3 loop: CASRQTGAGNEKLFF. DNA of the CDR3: TGTGCCAGCAGACAGACAGGGGCCGGTAATGAAAAACTGTTTTTT.

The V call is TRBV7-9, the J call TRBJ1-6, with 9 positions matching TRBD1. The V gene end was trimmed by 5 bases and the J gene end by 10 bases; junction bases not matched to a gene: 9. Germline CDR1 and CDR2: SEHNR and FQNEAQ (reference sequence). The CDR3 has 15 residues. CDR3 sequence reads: CASSPDRGVRSPLHF. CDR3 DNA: TGTGCCAGCAGCCCGGACAGGGGAGTCCGGTCACCCCTCCACTTT.

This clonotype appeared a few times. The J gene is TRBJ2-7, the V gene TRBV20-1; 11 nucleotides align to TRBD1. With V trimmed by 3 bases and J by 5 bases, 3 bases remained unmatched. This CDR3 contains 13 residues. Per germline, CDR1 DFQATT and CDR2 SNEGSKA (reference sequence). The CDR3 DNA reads TGCAGTGCTAGGGGACAGGGGGGCCACGAGCAGTACTTC. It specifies CSARGQGGHEQYF.

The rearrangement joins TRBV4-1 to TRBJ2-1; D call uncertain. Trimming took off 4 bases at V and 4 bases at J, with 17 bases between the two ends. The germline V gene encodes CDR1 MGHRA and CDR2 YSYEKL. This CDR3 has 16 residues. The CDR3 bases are TGCGCCAGCAGCCCAGGTCTCGGGTCAGCGTACAATGAGCAGTTCTTC. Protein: CASSPGLGSAYNEQFF.

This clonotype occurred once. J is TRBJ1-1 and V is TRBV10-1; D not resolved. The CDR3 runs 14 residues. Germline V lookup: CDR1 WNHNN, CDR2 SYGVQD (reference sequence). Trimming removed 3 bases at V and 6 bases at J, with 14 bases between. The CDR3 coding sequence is TGCGCCAGCAGTGAATCCCTTACCCCACCTGAAGCTTTCTTT. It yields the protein CASSESLTPPEAFF.

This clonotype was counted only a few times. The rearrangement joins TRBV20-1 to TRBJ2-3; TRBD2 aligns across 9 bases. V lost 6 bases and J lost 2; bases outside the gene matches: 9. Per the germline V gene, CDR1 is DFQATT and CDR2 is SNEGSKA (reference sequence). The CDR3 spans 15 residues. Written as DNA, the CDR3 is TGCAGTGCGGGGCTAGCGGGGCGGGTCACAGATACGCAGTATTTT. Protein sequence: CSAGLAGRVTDTQYF.

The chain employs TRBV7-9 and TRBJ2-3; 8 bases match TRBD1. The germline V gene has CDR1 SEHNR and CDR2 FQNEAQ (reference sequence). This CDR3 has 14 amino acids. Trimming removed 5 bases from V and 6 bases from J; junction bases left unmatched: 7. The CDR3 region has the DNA TGTGCCAGCAGCCTGAACCGGGACAGGGATACGCAGTATTTT. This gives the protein CASSLNRDRDTQYF.

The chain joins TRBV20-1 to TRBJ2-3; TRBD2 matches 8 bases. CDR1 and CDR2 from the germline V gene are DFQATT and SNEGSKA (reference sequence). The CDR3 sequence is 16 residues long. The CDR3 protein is CRAIPGAGVLSDTQYF. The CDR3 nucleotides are TGCAGGGCAATACCGGGAGCGGGAGTATTGTCAGATACGCAGTATTTT.

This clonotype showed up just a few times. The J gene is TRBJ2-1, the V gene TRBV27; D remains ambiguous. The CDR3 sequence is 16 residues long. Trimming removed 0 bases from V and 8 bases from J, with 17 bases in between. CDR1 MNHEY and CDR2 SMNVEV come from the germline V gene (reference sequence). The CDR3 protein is CASSLSAPSRAHEQFF. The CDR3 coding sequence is TGTGCCAGCAGTTTATCGGCCCCGTCAAGAGCCCATGAGCAGTTCTTC.

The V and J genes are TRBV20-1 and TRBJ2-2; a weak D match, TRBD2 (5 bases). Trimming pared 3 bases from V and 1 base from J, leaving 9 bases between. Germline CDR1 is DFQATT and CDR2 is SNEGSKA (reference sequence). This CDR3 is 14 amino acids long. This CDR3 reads CSASLAGNTGELFF. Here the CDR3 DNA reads TGCAGTGCTAGTCTTGCGGGGAACACCGGGGAGCTGTTTTTT.

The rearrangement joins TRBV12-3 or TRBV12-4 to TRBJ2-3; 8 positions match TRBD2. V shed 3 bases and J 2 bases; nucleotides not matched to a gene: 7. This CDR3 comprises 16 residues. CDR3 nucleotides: TGTGCCAGCAGTTTCATACTAGCGGACTACACAGATACGCAGTATTTT. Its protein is CASSFILADYTDTQYF.

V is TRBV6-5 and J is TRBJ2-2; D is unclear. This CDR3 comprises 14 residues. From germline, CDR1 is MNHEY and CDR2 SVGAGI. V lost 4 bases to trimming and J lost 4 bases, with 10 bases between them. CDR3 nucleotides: TGTGCCAGCAGTTCCACGGGCCCCACCGGGGAGCTGTTTTTT. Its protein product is CASSSTGPTGELFF.

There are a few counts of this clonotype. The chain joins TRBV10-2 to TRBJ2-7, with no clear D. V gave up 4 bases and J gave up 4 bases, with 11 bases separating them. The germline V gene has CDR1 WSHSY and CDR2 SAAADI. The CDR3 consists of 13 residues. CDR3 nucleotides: TGCGCCAGCAGTGGGGTGCAGCCGTACGAGCAGTACTTC. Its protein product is CASSGVQPYEQYF.

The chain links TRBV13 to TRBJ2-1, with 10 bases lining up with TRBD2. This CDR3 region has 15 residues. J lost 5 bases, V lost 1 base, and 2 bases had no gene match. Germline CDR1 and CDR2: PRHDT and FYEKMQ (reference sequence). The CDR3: CASSLELAGNNEQFF. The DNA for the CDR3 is TGTGCCAGCAGCTTAGAACTAGCGGGGAACAATGAGCAGTTCTTC.

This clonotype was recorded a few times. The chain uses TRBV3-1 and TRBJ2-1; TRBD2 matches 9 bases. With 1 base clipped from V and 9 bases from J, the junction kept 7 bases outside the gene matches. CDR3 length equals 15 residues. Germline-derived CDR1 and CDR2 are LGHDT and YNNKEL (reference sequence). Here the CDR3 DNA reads TGTGCCAGCAGCCAAGGATTAGCGGGAGTTGTTGAGCAGTTCTTC. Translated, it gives CASSQGLAGVVEQFF.

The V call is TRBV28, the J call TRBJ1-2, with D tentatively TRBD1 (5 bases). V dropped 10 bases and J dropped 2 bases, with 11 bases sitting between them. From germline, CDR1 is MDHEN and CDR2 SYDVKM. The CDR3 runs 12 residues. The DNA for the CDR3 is TGTGCCATCTCAGGGCAGAACTATGGCTACACCTTC. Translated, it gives CAISGQNYGYTF.

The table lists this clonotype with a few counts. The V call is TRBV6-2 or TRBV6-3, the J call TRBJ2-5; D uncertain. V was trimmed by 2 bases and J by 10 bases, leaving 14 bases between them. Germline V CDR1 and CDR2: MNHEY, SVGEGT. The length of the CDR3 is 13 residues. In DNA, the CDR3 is TGTGCCAGCAGTTACGGGTACCGGTCCTACCAGTACTTC. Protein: CASSYGYRSYQYF.

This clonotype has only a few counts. The CDR3 is CASSIGVSTDTQYF. CDR3 DNA sequence: TGTGCCAGTAGTATAGGAGTTAGCACAGATACGCAGTATTTT. This chain joins TRBV19 and TRBJ2-3; D gene uncertain. There are 14 residues in the CDR3. Per germline, CDR1 LNHDA and CDR2 SQIVND (reference sequence). Trimming pared 1 base from V and 0 bases from J, leaving 5 bases between.